The text below deals with one T cell receptor (beta chain). How the authors handled the data: The assay estimated nucleated cells by amplifying reference gene primers. Assay used: immunoSEQ multiplex PCR; TCRdb lists only in-frame clones, some missing. The V and J calls and the clone size are those of that table, but D and trimming were determined from the DNA. The table records about 300,000 clones, about nine tenths of them present only once. Categorization into cohorts depended on clinical history that participants reported. This sample is drawn from a study of blood T cell repertoires in COVID-19. Study information: Collection of acute and convalescent COVID-19 samples took place in the United States, Italy and Spain. T cells, B-cell-depleted T cells, or PBMCs provided the cDNA or gDNA that served as material.

This CDR3 has 13 residues. Trimming removed 0 bases at V and 7 bases at J, with 8 bases between. The germline CDR1 and CDR2 sequences are SGHNT and YYREEE (reference sequence). The origin of this receptor is a man aged 25 to 40 who had recovered from COVID-19. The chain combines TRBV5-4 with TRBJ2-1; D possibly corresponds to TRBD2 (5 bases). The sample comprised PBMCs or T cells enriched from blood (not recorded which). The CDR3 coding sequence is TGTGCCAGCAGCTTGGGGACTTCTAATGAGCAGTTCTTC. Translating it yields CASSLGTSNEQFF.